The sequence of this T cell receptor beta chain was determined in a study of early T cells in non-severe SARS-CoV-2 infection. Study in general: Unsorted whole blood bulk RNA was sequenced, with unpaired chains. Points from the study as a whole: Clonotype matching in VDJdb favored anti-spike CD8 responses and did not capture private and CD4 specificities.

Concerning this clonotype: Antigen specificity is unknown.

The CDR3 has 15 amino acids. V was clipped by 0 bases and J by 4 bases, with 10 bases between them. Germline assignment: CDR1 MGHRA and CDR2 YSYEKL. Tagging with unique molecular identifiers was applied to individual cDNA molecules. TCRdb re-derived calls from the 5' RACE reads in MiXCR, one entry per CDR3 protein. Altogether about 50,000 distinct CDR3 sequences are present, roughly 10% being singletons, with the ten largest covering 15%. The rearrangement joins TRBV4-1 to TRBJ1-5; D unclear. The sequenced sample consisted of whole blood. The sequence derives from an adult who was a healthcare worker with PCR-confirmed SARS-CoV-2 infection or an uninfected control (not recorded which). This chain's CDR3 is CASSQDGRYNQPQHF. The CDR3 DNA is TGCGCCAGCAGCCAAGATGGACGGTATAATCAGCCCCAGCATTTT.